This T cell receptor beta chain was sequenced for a study of long-term antiretroviral therapy in people with HIV. Concerning this clone: Its target is unknown.

Study-level findings and limits: Absence of data on ART adherence, viral resistance or therapy changes was noted. Diversity went up after ART and still fell short of transplant donor controls.

Researchers ran immunoSEQ v3.0 at survey level. Produced via immunoSEQ multiplex PCR; TCRdb's table is partial and in-frame only. The sample carries 19,000 or so clones, 75% to 85% recorded once. Source: unsorted PBMCs, taken 0.2 years after starting antiretroviral therapy. The origin of this receptor is a woman aged 40 to 50 with HIV.

CDR3: CASSFWTGGGRETQYF. Here the CDR3 DNA reads TGTGCCAGCAGTTTTTGGACAGGGGGCGGAAGAGAGACCCAGTACTTC. This sequence joins TRBV27 and TRBJ2-5; TRBD1 matches 11 bases. The CDR3 is 16 amino acids. The germline CDR1 and CDR2 sequences are MNHEY and SMNVEV (reference sequence). The ends lost 3 bases at V and 4 bases at J; junction bases unmatched: 7.